This TCR beta chain was captured in a study of blood T cells in healthy people across ages. The draw of peripheral blood yielded roughly 9.1 milliliters from each donor. Per-sample yields of isolated PBMCs were at least 6 million. Study-level results: The CMV status of each donor remained undetermined, and this could have confounded shifts in expanded clonotypes.

Primed by a sample-barcoded 5' primer and a J-beta primer mix, a second PCR proceeded for about 7 to 12 cycles. CDR3-containing paired-end reads numbered at least 3 million in each sample. TCRdb fed the 5' RACE reads into MiXCR, producing one record per CDR3 protein. The table shows about 800,000 distinct CDR3 sequences, with around 25% occurring only once. A few counts support this clonotype. What it binds is unknown. The CDR3 loop spans 17 amino acids. The germline V gene has CDR1 MDHEN and CDR2 SYDVKM. V dropped 5 bases and J dropped 6; count of bases not matched to a gene: 15. This sample was also put to use in a study of T cells of mothers and their children.

The sample was blood. The TCR originated in a boy under 18 in good health. The chain is built from TRBV28 and TRBJ2-3; 9 bases line up with TRBD2. The DNA of the CDR3 is TGTGCCAGCAGTGGGGCCCTCGCGGGAGGGCCAAGGGATACGCAGTATTTT. As protein: CASSGALAGGPRDTQYF.